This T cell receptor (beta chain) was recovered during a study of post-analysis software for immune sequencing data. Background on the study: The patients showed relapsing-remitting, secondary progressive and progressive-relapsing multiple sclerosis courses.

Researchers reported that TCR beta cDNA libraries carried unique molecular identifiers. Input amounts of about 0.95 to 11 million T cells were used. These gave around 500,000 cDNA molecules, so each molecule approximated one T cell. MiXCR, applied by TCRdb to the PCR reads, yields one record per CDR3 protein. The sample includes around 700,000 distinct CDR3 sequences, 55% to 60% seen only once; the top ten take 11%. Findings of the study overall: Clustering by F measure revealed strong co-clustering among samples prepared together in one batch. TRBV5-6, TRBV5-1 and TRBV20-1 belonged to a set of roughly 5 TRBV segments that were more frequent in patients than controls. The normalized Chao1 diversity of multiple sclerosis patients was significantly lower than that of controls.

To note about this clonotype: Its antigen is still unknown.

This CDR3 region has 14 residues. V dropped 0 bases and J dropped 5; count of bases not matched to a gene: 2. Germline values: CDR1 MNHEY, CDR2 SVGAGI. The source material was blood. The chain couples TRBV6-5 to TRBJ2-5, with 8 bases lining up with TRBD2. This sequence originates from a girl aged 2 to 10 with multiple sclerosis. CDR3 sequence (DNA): TGTGCCAGCAGTTACTCAGTAGCGGGGGAGACCCAGTACTTC. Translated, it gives CASSYSVAGETQYF.